This paragraph covers one TCR beta chain sequence. Each and every patient relapsed after autologous stem cell transplantation, and patients got differing brentuximab vedotin exposure. Germline values: CDR1 ENHRY, CDR2 SYGVKD. The CDR3 spans 15 residues. Trimming removed 2 bases from V and 1 base from J; junction bases left unmatched: 1. This table comes from immunoSEQ multiplex PCR, and its TCRdb copy is limited to in-frame clones, with some not included. The repertoire has 90,000 to 100,000 clones, 75% to 90% of them found once; the top ten carry around a tenth. This entry comes from a study of PD-1 blockade in classical Hodgkin lymphoma.

The input for sequencing was peripheral blood mononuclear cells (PBMCs), taken before the second cycle of nivolumab. The gene calls are TRBV10-3 and TRBJ2-3; TRBD2 matches at 9 bases. This TCR came from a human donor with classical Hodgkin lymphoma. DNA for the CDR3: TGTGCCATCAGTGAGATAGCGGGGGGCACAGATACGCAGTATTTT. Protein: CAISEIAGGTDTQYF.